The 14 T cell receptor beta chains reported below all come from one sample, sequenced in a study of blood T cells in healthy people across ages. PCR was performed a second time for 7 to 11 cycles using a sample-barcoded 5' primer and a J-beta primer mix. Via MiXCR, TCRdb re-called the 5' RACE reads, giving one row per CDR3 protein. The data contain about 1.4 million distinct CDR3 sequences, almost 60% of them singletons. Sequenced input: blood. Receptor source: a man aged 18 to 30 in good health.

The V gene is TRBV10-3, the J gene TRBJ2-1, with D unresolved. V was pared by 0 bases and J by 10 bases, with 10 bases between. This CDR3 spans 13 amino acids. The germline V gene encodes CDR1 ENHRY and CDR2 SYGVKD. The CDR3 bases are TGTGCCATCAGTGAGTCTCATGGCAAGGAGCAGTTCTTC. Translated, it gives CAISESHGKEQFF.

The chain carries TRBV6-2 or TRBV6-3 and TRBJ2-1; possible D gene TRBD1, 5 bases. CDR3 length: 14 amino acids. Germline assignment: CDR1 MNHEY and CDR2 SVGEGT. The germline V and J ends were trimmed by 0 bases and 2 bases, with 5 bases remaining between them. This CDR3 reads CASSYSQAYNEQFF. CDR3 sequence (DNA): TGTGCCAGCAGTTACTCACAGGCCTACAATGAGCAGTTCTTC.

This clonotype was picked up a small number of times. The chain combines TRBV5-1 with TRBJ1-1; 8 bases line up with TRBD1. Germline lookup yields CDR1 SGHRS and CDR2 YFSETQ. There are 14 residues in the CDR3. The V and J ends lost 0 bases and 4 bases, in that order; junction bases with no gene match: 2. The CDR3 loop is CASSLARGPTEAFF. CDR3 nucleotides: TGCGCCAGCAGCTTGGCCAGGGGGCCCACTGAAGCTTTCTTT.

Only a few counts were recorded for this clonotype. The chain carries TRBV6-5 and TRBJ2-4; 12 nucleotides align to TRBD2. The tail of the sequence fits TRBJ2-7 better, so the J call may be wrong. Germline CDR1 reads MNHEY; CDR2 reads SVGAGI. This CDR3 comprises 14 residues. This CDR3 is CASRRTSGKYEQYF. Here the CDR3 DNA reads TGTGCCAGCAGGCGGACTAGCGGGAAATACGAGCAGTACTTC.

V gene TRBV20-1 combines with J gene TRBJ1-2, with D perhaps matching TRBD1 (5 bases). Germline CDR1 DFQATT, CDR2 SNEGSKA (reference sequence). This CDR3 has 13 amino acids. The germline V and J ends were trimmed by 0 bases and 5 bases, with 10 bases remaining between them. The CDR3 loop reads CSARDRARYGYTF. CDR3 DNA sequence: TGCAGTGCTAGAGACAGGGCCCGATATGGCTACACCTTC.

This chain uses TRBV13 with TRBJ1-4; 8 bases line up with TRBD1. Germline V lookup: CDR1 PRHDT, CDR2 FYEKMQ (reference sequence). Germline trimming cut 5 bases from V and 5 bases from J; bases unmatched to any gene: 4. The CDR3 is 14 residues long. The CDR3 DNA reads TGTGCCAGCAGCGGGGACAGGAGCAATGAAAAACTGTTTTTT. Translation gives CASSGDRSNEKLFF.

The chain links TRBV29-1 to TRBJ2-3, with D possibly TRBD2 on 5 matching bases. Trimming took 7 bases from V and 0 from J, leaving 8 bases between them. CDR1 SQVTM and CDR2 ANQGSEA come from the germline V gene. The length of the CDR3 is 12 residues. CDR3: CSDRGSTDTQYF. For the CDR3, the DNA is TGCAGCGACCGGGGTAGCACAGATACGCAGTATTTT.

The chain employs TRBV12-3 or TRBV12-4 and TRBJ2-1; D is perhaps TRBD2 (5 bases). The length of the CDR3 is 12 residues. V lost 7 bases and J 12 bases, leaving 16 bases between the germline ends. The CDR3 here is CASTPFPTTQFF. The CDR3 DNA reads TGTGCCAGCACCCCATTCCCGACTACGCAGTTCTTC.

The chain combines TRBV4-1 with TRBJ1-2; D gene ambiguous. Trimming took off 0 bases at V and 0 bases at J, with 17 bases between the two ends. CDR1 is MGHRA, CDR2 YSYEKL, per germline. The CDR3 runs to 18 residues. CDR3: CASSQEAPGRPTNYGYTF. The CDR3 region has the DNA TGCGCCAGCAGCCAAGAGGCACCCGGCAGGCCTACTAACTATGGCTACACCTTC.

The chain links TRBV25-1 to TRBJ2-5, with D possibly being TRBD1 or TRBD2 (5 bases each). Germline CDR1 is MGHDK and CDR2 is SYGVNS. The CDR3 is 16 amino acids. V was trimmed by 4 bases and J by 4 bases, leaving 19 bases between them. The CDR3 region is CASSGEGMGGGETQYF. CDR3 bases: TGTGCCAGCAGTGGCGAGGGGATGGGCGGAGGAGAGACCCAGTACTTC.

V gene TRBV14 combines with J gene TRBJ2-3, with D uncertain. The CDR3 contains 18 residues. From germline, CDR1 is SGHDN and CDR2 FVKESK. Trimming left V 1 base short and J 1 base short, with 18 bases between. CDR3 amino acids: CASSQGKGLTLGTDTQYF. For the CDR3, the DNA is TGTGCCAGCAGCCAAGGAAAAGGCCTAACTCTAGGCACAGATACGCAGTATTTT.

As DNA, the CDR3 is TGCAGCGTTGGGTTAGCGGCAAAAGAGACCCAGTACTTC. Translation gives CSVGLAAKETQYF. V usage is TRBV29-1 and J usage is TRBJ2-5; a weak D match, TRBD2 (6 bases). Trimming shortened V by 4 bases and J by 3 bases, and 12 bases separated the two germline ends. The CDR3 covers 13 residues. CDR1 SQVTM and CDR2 ANQGSEA come from the germline V gene.

This chain connects TRBV27 to TRBJ2-3; TRBD2 aligns across 11 bases. This CDR3 has 14 amino acids. Germline CDR1 reads MNHEY; CDR2 reads SMNVEV (reference sequence). V lost 5 bases and J lost 5; bases outside the gene matches: 3. The CDR3 bases are TGTGCCAGCAGTGTACTAGCGGGGGTAGATACGCAGTATTTT. Its translation is CASSVLAGVDTQYF.

Comments on this clonotype: A read error may be the cause here, since a much bigger clone is one base away. The rearrangement joins TRBV20-1 to TRBJ2-4, with D perhaps TRBD1 (6 bases). The CDR3 has 15 amino acids. Trimming pared 0 bases from V and 5 bases from J, leaving 14 bases between. CDR1 and CDR2 (germline): DFQATT, SNEGSKA (reference sequence). In DNA, the CDR3 is TGCAGTGCTAGAGATAGCGAGCAGGGGCAAAACATTCAGTACTTC. This translates into CSARDSEQGQNIQYF.